The T cell receptor beta chain under discussion was sequenced for a study of identical twins. Study outcomes and limitations: Model-predicted out-of-frame TCR alpha sharing fell below observed values in monozygotic twins. Among beta out-of-frame sequences, excess sharing between twins appeared weaker.

Worth noting for this clonotype: Its specificity is unknown.

V was shortened by 2 bases and J by 8 bases, with 15 bases between the two germline ends. CDR3 length: 14 amino acids. The authors used template switching to add a universal primer site and gave cDNA unique molecular identifiers. TCRdb reprocessed the 5' RACE reads with MiXCR, giving one entry per CDR3 protein. The sample lists about 1.7 million distinct CDR3 sequences, around 29% seen once, with over 0.25% in the top ten. The material sequenced was cord blood. This TCR was recovered from a newborn girl in good health. The chain is built from TRBV12-3 or TRBV12-4 and TRBJ1-1, with no clear D. CDR3 protein: CASSLRLSGLEAFF. In DNA form, the CDR3 reads TGTGCCAGCAGTTTACGACTGAGCGGGCTGGAAGCTTTCTTT.